Presented here are 25 T cell receptor beta chains from one specimen sequenced in a study of blood T cell repertoires in COVID-19. The protocol was immunoSEQ multiplex PCR, while the TCRdb copy is restricted to in-frame clones and leaves out a portion. Among more than 85,000 clones listed, about 88% were seen once. Sequencing was done on a sample of peripheral blood. The receptors originated from a man aged 45-60 years with active or convalescent COVID-19.

This clone was picked up a small number of times. CDR3 nucleotide sequence: TGTGCCAGCAATAGTCAGGGCGGTGGTCTCCGGGGCTACACCTTC. Encoded protein: CASNSQGGGLRGYTF. The chain carries TRBV6-5 and TRBJ1-2, with D possibly being TRBD1 (5 bases). The germline CDR1 and CDR2 sequences are MNHEY and SVGAGI. Deletions cut 7 bases from V and 8 bases from J, with 23 bases between. This CDR3 comprises 15 residues.

The chain links TRBV27 to TRBJ1-1, with D unresolved. This CDR3 has 15 amino acids. V lost 4 bases to trimming and J lost 4 bases, with 16 bases between them. CDR1 and CDR2 from the germline V gene are MNHEY and SMNVEV (reference sequence). The CDR3 loop reads CASSSGDALGTEAFF. The CDR3 DNA reads as TGTGCCAGCAGTTCGGGAGACGCCCTCGGCACTGAAGCTTTCTTT.

The V gene is TRBV2, the J gene TRBJ2-5; TRBD2 agrees at 11 bases. The CDR3 spans 15 residues. Germline V gene data show CDR1 as SNHLY and CDR2 as FYNNEI. After removal of 7 bases from V and 5 bases from J, the junction contained 9 bases not matched to a gene. The DNA of the CDR3 is TGTGCCAGCATCCGTAGCGGGGGGGCCTGGGAGACCCAGTACTTC. Residues: CASIRSGGAWETQYF.

The J gene is TRBJ1-1, the V gene TRBV6-5; unclear D gene. Between the trimmed V and J ends, which lost 0 bases and 0 bases, there was a span of 8 bases. The CDR3 is 15 amino acids. Looked up from germline, CDR1 is MNHEY and CDR2 is SVGAGI. CDR3 sequence: CASSYSAALNTEAFF. In DNA form, the CDR3 reads TGTGCCAGCAGTTACTCGGCGGCGTTGAACACTGAAGCTTTCTTT.

The chain uses TRBV5-1 and TRBJ2-2; maybe TRBD2 (6 bases). V dropped 2 bases and J dropped 1 base, with 9 bases sitting between them. Germline V gene lookup returns CDR1 SGHRS and CDR2 YFSETQ. The CDR3 length is 15 residues. The CDR3 DNA reads TGCGCCAGCAGCTTTGGAGGGGAGAACACCGGGGAGCTGTTTTTT. Its translation: CASSFGGENTGELFF.

Only one count was recorded for this clone. This sequence joins TRBV11-2 and TRBJ2-7; 9 bases are shared with TRBD1. The CDR3 is made up of 17 amino acids. Trimming cost V 5 bases and J 0 bases; bases outside gene matches: 11. CDR1 is SGHAT and CDR2 is FQNNGV in the germline V gene. The CDR3 spells CASSPAVGQGLSYEQYF. CDR3 DNA sequence: TGTGCCAGCAGCCCAGCAGTGGGACAGGGCCTCTCCTACGAGCAGTACTTC.

The chain recombines TRBV30 with TRBJ1-2; TRBD1 agrees at 8 bases. V lost 2 bases and J lost 5; bases outside the gene matches: 4. The CDR3 runs 13 residues. Germline values: CDR1 GTSNPN, CDR2 SVGIG (reference sequence). The CDR3 is CAWSLDRGYGYTF. Here the CDR3 DNA reads TGTGCCTGGAGTTTAGACAGGGGTTATGGCTACACCTTC.

A note on this clone: The sample has other DNA sequences that encode this CDR3 too. The rearrangement uses TRBV20-1 and TRBJ1-1; D is ambiguous. Germline V gives CDR1 DFQATT, CDR2 SNEGSKA (reference sequence). The ends were cut back, 6 bases at V and 1 base at J, with 6 bases in the middle. This CDR3 is 11 amino acids long. This CDR3 reads CSASGNTEAFF. CDR3 bases: TGCAGTGCGTCGGGGAACACTGAAGCTTTCTTT.

The CDR3 sequence: CASSPQGQGTGELFF. CDR3 nucleotide sequence: TGTGCCAGCTCACCCCAGGGACAGGGCACCGGGGAGCTGTTTTTT. The chain links TRBV18 to TRBJ2-2; 9 bases fit TRBD1. The length of the CDR3 is 15 residues. The germline V gene encodes CDR1 KGHSH and CDR2 LQKENI. V lost 3 bases and J lost 4; bases outside the gene matches: 3.

The chain links TRBV27 to TRBJ1-5, with D possibly matching TRBD1 (6 bases). The germline CDR1 and CDR2 sequences are MNHEY and SMNVEV (reference sequence). Trimming took off 3 bases at V and 5 bases at J, with 17 bases between the two ends. CDR3 size: 16 residues. CDR3 DNA sequence: TGTGCCAGCAGTTTTTATTCGGGGGGCGGCGATCAGCCCCAGCATTTT. As protein: CASSFYSGGGDQPQHF.

The chain has TRBV3-1 (or the pseudogene TRBV3-2) and TRBJ2-2; D is unclear. The germline V and J ends were trimmed by 1 base and 2 bases, with 8 bases remaining between them. The V gene's germline CDR1 is LGHDT and CDR2 YNNKEL (reference sequence). This CDR3 spans 15 amino acids. CDR3: CASSQVTVNTGELFF. The CDR3 nucleotides are TGTGCCAGCAGCCAAGTAACAGTTAACACCGGGGAGCTGTTTTTT.

The rearrangement joins TRBV19 to TRBJ1-3; D possibly corresponds to TRBD1 (5 bases). The CDR3 is 14 residues long. The V end lost 1 base, the J end lost 3 bases, and 7 bases lay between the germline ends. Germline loops: CDR1 LNHDA, CDR2 SQIVND (reference sequence). In nucleotides, the CDR3 is TGTGCCAGTAGTATAGGACAGAATGGAAACACCATATATTTT. The encoded protein is CASSIGQNGNTIYF.

CDR3 DNA: TGTGCCAGCAACCTATCGGGGGGCAGGGGGCATGAAAAACTGTTTTTT. Protein: CASNLSGGRGHEKLFF. V is TRBV28 and J is TRBJ1-4; 8 bases fit TRBD1. J lost 6 bases, V lost 7 bases, and 13 bases had no gene match. CDR1 MDHEN and CDR2 SYDVKM come from the germline V gene. This CDR3 is 16 amino acids long.

The chain uses TRBV27 and TRBJ2-7, with 10 nucleotides matching TRBD1. CDR1 is MNHEY, CDR2 SMNVEV, per germline (reference sequence). This CDR3 is 17 amino acids long. The V gene end was trimmed by 2 bases and the J gene end by 1 base; junction bases not matched to a gene: 8. CDR3 DNA: TGTGCCAGCAGTTTAGGGAGCCCGGGACAGGGGTCCTACGAGCAGTACTTC. It yields the protein CASSLGSPGQGSYEQYF.

The chain uses TRBV5-1 and TRBJ2-2; TRBD2 matches at 8 bases. The CDR3 totals 16 residues. V gave up 6 bases and J gave up 1 base; unmatched junction bases: 8. Germline CDR1 reads SGHRS; CDR2 reads YFSETQ. The CDR3 DNA is TGCGCCAGCACCATACTAGCGGCACAGAACACCGGGGAGCTGTTTTTT. Protein sequence: CASTILAAQNTGELFF.

V usage is TRBV6-5 and J usage is TRBJ1-2; a weak D match, TRBD1 (6 bases). This CDR3 is 15 amino acids long. V dropped 5 bases and J dropped 5 bases, with 18 bases sitting between them. Germline CDR1 MNHEY, CDR2 SVGAGI. The CDR3 reads CASSLFRTDVYGYTF. Written as DNA, the CDR3 is TGTGCCAGCAGTCTTTTTCGGACAGACGTTTATGGCTACACCTTC.

The chain recombines TRBV6-1 with TRBJ2-7; TRBD1 aligns across 7 bases. The V and J ends lost 3 bases and 1 base, in that order; junction bases with no gene match: 3. Per the germline V gene, CDR1 is MNHNS and CDR2 is SASEGT. CDR3 length: 14 amino acids. The CDR3 here is CASSEAGGSYEQYV. Written as DNA, the CDR3 is TGTGCCAGCAGTGAGGCAGGGGGATCCTACGAGCAGTACGTC.

There are a few counts of this clone. The V gene is TRBV27, the J gene TRBJ2-7, with D uncertain. The CDR3 spans 11 residues. Germline CDR1 and CDR2: MNHEY and SMNVEV (reference sequence). V lost 8 bases, J lost 9 bases, and 14 bases lay in between. CDR3 nucleotides: TGTGCCAGCCGCCTAAGAGGCCGGCAGTACTTC. Encoded protein: CASRLRGRQYF.

This sequence joins TRBV18 and TRBJ2-3; D might be TRBD1 (6 bases). Germline values: CDR1 KGHSH, CDR2 LQKENI. The CDR3 runs to 14 residues. Trimming shortened V by 7 bases and J by 1 base, and 12 bases separated the two germline ends. Here the CDR3 reads CASCRGPGTDTQYF. CDR3 nucleotide sequence: TGTGCCAGCTGCAGGGGACCGGGCACAGATACGCAGTATTTT.

This sequence joins TRBV4-1 and TRBJ2-3; 10 bases fit TRBD2. This CDR3 comprises 16 residues. CDR1 is MGHRA and CDR2 is YSYEKL in the germline V gene. V dropped 4 bases and J dropped 6; count of bases not matched to a gene: 10. CDR3 loop: CASSPRAGGPSDTQYF. The CDR3 DNA reads as TGCGCCAGCAGCCCTCGAGCGGGGGGGCCGAGTGATACGCAGTATTTT.

The chain is built from TRBV10-3 and TRBJ2-3; TRBD2 is a possible D gene (6 bases). The CDR3 runs to 15 residues. Germline V gene sequence: CDR1 ENHRY, CDR2 SYGVKD. Trimming removed 4 bases from V and 2 bases from J, with 13 bases in between. The CDR3: CAISGSGPPTDTQYF. In DNA, the CDR3 is TGTGCCATCAGTGGGAGCGGGCCACCCACAGATACGCAGTATTTT.

The rearrangement joins TRBV14 to TRBJ1-1, with D possibly TRBD1 on 5 matching bases. In germline, CDR1 is SGHDN, CDR2 FVKESK. The CDR3 covers 13 residues. The germline V and J ends were trimmed by 5 bases and 1 base, with 8 bases remaining between them. The chain's CDR3 is CASSVDRNTEAFF. CDR3 DNA: TGTGCCAGCAGCGTCGACAGGAACACTGAAGCTTTCTTT.

This clone was seen a few times. This sequence joins TRBV19 and TRBJ2-1, with 7 bases aligning to TRBD1. Germline V gene data show CDR1 as LNHDA and CDR2 as SQIVND (reference sequence). CDR3 length: 16 amino acids. V was clipped by 6 bases and J by 1 base; unmatched bases: 9. CDR3 DNA sequence: TGTGCCAGTAGGGGGGACAGCACTGGTTCCTACAATGAGCAGTTCTTC. Residues: CASRGDSTGSYNEQFF.

The chain recombines TRBV18 with TRBJ2-2, with D possibly being TRBD2 (6 bases). V lost 4 bases and J lost 3, with 21 bases in between. This CDR3 comprises 18 residues. Per germline, CDR1 KGHSH and CDR2 LQKENI. CDR3 sequence: CASSHDTGTWLDTGELFF. The CDR3 coding sequence is TGTGCCAGCTCACACGACACTGGGACTTGGCTGGACACCGGGGAGCTGTTTTTT.

V gene TRBV6-5 combines with J gene TRBJ1-3; TRBD1 agrees at 7 bases. The J segment lost 4 bases and the V segment lost 4 bases, leaving 7 bases of the junction unmatched. Germline assignment: CDR1 MNHEY and CDR2 SVGAGI. CDR3 size: 15 residues. In nucleotides, the CDR3 is TGTGCCAGCAGTTCGGAGGGGGCGGGAGGAAACACCATATATTTT. Its translation: CASSSEGAGGNTIYF.